This TCR beta chain is drawn from a study of T cell responses to AZD1222 COVID-19 vaccine. General study results and limits: Seropositive status at baseline applied to only a handful of AZD1222 recipients. Females outnumbered males among donors, who were mostly white British; clonal diversity was possibly underestimated.

This CDR3 is built from 14 residues. The V end lost 0 bases, the J end lost 1 base, and 4 bases lay between the germline ends. CDR1 SGHRS and CDR2 YFSETQ come from the germline V gene. On this clone: The antigen is undetermined.

The assay was immunoSEQ multiplex PCR, and TCRdb's table has in-frame clones only and misses some. The sample consists of fewer than 85,000 clones, around 82% of them appearing once. This clonotype was obtained from an adult who received the AZD1222 COVID-19 vaccine. Sequenced material: peripheral blood, taken 28 days after the second AZD1222 dose. This chain connects TRBV5-1 to TRBJ2-2, with unresolved D. CDR3 amino acids: CASSLDVNTGELFF. CDR3 nucleotide sequence: TGCGCCAGCAGCTTGGACGTGAACACCGGGGAGCTGTTTTTT.